Given below is one TCR beta chain in context. Its antigen is not known. The entry originates in a study of cytomegalovirus exposure and HLA in healthy donors. This CDR3 spans 15 amino acids. Germline V gene lookup returns CDR1 SGDLS and CDR2 YYNGEE. J was trimmed by 5 bases and V by 0 bases; bases with no gene match: 4. Findings of the study overall: Presence/absence analyses rested on an assumption that sequencing depth was roughly uniform across donors. When analyzed later, the rates of TCR association showed variation by HLA locus, with DRB1 the most and HLA-C the fewest. The study listed roughly 160 cytomegalovirus-associated TCR beta chains.

The primer mix had 60 Vbeta and 13 Jbeta primers. Data came from immunoSEQ multiplex PCR; TCRdb stores just in-frame clones and leaves some out. The sample has 100,000 to 150,000 clones; 75% to 90% are singletons. The receptor was derived from a woman in her forties in good health and CMV-seronegative. The chain employs TRBV9 and TRBJ2-2; 7 nucleotides line up with TRBD1. The sample comprised PBMCs. The CDR3 loop is CASSVGTGETGELFF. The DNA for the CDR3 is TGTGCCAGCAGCGTAGGCACAGGGGAAACCGGGGAGCTGTTTTTT.